The present T cell receptor beta chain was sequenced within a study of breast tumors, draining lymph nodes, adjacent tissues. Breast cancer patients provided tissue from their axillary draining lymph nodes. From the multiplex PCR reads, TCRdb called clonotypes with MiXCR, one entry per CDR3 protein. This table has approximately 90,000 distinct CDR3 sequences, around 29% appearing once. V lost 5 bases and J 8 bases, leaving 16 bases between the germline ends. The CDR3 is 14 residues long. With regard to this clonotype: This clone may be a read error of a much larger clone one base away.

The chain recombines TRBV12-3 or TRBV12-4 with TRBJ2-1; D possibly uses TRBD1 or TRBD2 (7 bases each). This sequence was found in a female donor with breast cancer. Some clones in this sample may be carry-over from other donors' samples. Sequences were obtained from axillary lymph node tissue. CDR3 DNA: TGTGCCAGCAGTAACGACAGGGAGGGAGATGAGCAGTTCTTC. Translated, it gives CASSNDREGDEQFF.